This T cell receptor (beta chain) originates from a study of T cell changes during pregnancy in multiple sclerosis. Produced via immunoSEQ multiplex PCR; TCRdb's table is partial and in-frame only. The sample holds 100,000 or so clones, approximately 94% seen once. This CDR3 spans 20 amino acids. Germline lookup yields CDR1 LNHNV and CDR2 YYDKDF (reference sequence). The junction had 14 bases not matched to a gene; V was cut back by 5 bases and J by 2 bases. Specimen: peripheral blood, collected before pregnancy. The sequence was collected from a female donor with multiple sclerosis, enrolled in a pregnancy study. V and J are TRBV15 and TRBJ2-5, with 16 bases lining up with TRBD2. CDR3 DNA sequence: TGTGCCACCAGCTCCCTGTCCGGGACTAGCGGGAGGGTCGGGCAAGAGACCCAGTACTTC. It specifies CATSSLSGTSGRVGQETQYF.